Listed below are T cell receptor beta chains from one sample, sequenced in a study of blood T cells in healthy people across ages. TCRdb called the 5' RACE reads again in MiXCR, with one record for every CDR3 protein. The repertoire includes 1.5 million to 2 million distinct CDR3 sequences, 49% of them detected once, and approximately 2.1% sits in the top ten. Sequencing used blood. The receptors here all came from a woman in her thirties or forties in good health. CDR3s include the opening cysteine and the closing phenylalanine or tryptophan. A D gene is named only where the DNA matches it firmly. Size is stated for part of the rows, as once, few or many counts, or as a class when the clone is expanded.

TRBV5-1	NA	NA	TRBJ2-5	CASSWRIRETQYF	TGCGCCAGCAGCTGGAGGATTCGAGAGACCCAGTACTTC
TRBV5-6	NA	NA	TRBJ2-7	CASSLPAGALIEQYF	TGTGCCAGCAGCTTGCCCGCGGGGGCTCTAATCGAGCAGTACTTC
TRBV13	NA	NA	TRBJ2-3	CASSSPVDTQYF	TGTGCCAGCAGCTCCCCAGTAGATACGCAGTATTTT
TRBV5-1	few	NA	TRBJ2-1	CASSLTGTHNEQFF	TGCGCCAGCAGCTTGACAGGGACCCACAATGAGCAGTTCTTC
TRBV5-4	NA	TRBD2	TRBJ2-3	CASSLGLAGRSTDTQYF	TGTGCCAGCAGCTTGGGTCTAGCGGGGAGAAGCACAGATACGCAGTATTTT
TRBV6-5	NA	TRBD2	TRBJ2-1	CASSSPTSGGLNEQFF	TGTGCCAGCAGTTCCCCGACTAGCGGGGGACTAAATGAGCAGTTCTTC
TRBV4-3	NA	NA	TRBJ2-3	CASSQDPGPQYTDTQYF	TGCGCCAGCAGCCAAGACCCCGGGCCCCAATACACAGATACGCAGTATTTT
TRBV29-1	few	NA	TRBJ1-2	CSALLAMGGYTF	TGCAGCGCCCTCCTAGCGATGGGTGGCTACACCTTC
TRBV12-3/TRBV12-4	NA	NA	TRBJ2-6	CASTMVMVNVLTF	TGTGCCAGCACCATGGTGATGGTCAACGTCCTGACTTTC
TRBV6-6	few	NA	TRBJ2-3	CASSYLTPASNTQYF	TGTGCCAGCAGTTACTTGACCCCTGCATCTAATACGCAGTATTTT
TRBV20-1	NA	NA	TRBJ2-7	CSAKSTAYEQYF	TGCAGTGCTAAATCGACAGCTTACGAGCAGTACTTC